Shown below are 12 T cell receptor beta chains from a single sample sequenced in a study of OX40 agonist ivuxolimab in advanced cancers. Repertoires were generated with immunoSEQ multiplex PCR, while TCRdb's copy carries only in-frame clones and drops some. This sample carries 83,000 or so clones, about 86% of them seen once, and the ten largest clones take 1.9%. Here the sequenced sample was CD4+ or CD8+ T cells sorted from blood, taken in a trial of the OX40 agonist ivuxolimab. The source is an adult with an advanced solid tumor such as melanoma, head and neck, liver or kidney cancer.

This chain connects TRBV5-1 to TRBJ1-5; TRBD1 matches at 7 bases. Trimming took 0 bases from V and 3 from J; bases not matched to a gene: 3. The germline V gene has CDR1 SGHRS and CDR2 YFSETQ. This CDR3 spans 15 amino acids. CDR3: CASSLDGTDNQPQHF. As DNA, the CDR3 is TGCGCCAGCAGCTTGGACGGGACAGACAATCAGCCCCAGCATTTT.

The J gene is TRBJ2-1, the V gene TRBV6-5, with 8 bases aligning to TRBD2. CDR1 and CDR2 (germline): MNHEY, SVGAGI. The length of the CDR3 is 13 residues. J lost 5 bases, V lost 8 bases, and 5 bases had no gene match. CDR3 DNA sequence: TGTGCCAGCTCGCGGGGGGACCACAATGAGCAGTTCTTC. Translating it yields CASSRGDHNEQFF.

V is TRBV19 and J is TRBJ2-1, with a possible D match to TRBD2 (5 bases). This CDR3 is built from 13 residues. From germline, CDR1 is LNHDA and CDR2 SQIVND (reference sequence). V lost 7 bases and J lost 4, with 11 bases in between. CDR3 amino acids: CASTRGAYNEQFF. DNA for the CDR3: TGTGCCAGTACTCGGGGAGCTTACAATGAGCAGTTCTTC.

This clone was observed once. This CDR3 is CASSSPRVAGAVSYEQYF. CDR3 nucleotides: TGTGCCAGCAGTTCCCCGAGGGTAGCGGGGGCTGTCTCCTACGAGCAGTACTTC. The chain employs TRBV28 and TRBJ2-7; 9 nucleotides match TRBD2. Trimming at V came to 4 bases and at J to 0 bases, leaving 13 bases not matched to a gene. This CDR3 comprises 18 residues. The germline V gene encodes CDR1 MDHEN and CDR2 SYDVKM.

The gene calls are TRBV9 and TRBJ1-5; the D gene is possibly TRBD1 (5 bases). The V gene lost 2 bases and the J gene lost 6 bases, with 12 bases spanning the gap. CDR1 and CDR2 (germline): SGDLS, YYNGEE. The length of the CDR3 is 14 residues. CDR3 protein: CASSVSGNGQPQHF. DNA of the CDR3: TGTGCCAGCAGCGTTTCAGGGAACGGTCAGCCCCAGCATTTT.

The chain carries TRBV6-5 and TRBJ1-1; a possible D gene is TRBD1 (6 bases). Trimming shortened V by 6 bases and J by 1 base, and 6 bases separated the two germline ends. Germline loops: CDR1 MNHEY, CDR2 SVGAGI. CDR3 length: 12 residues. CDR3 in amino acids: CASSRGNTEAFF. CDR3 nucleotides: TGTGCCAGCAGCAGGGGGAACACTGAAGCTTTCTTT.

CDR3 in DNA: TGTGCCAGCAGTTCAGGGGGCCTTACATCAGGAGCTGGAAACACCATATATTTT. Amino acid sequence: CASSSGGLTSGAGNTIYF. The J gene is TRBJ1-3, the V gene TRBV28; 8 bases align to TRBD1. Germline CDR1 reads MDHEN; CDR2 reads SYDVKM. The V gene end was trimmed by 4 bases and the J gene end by 2 bases; junction bases not matched to a gene: 13. The CDR3 consists of 18 residues.

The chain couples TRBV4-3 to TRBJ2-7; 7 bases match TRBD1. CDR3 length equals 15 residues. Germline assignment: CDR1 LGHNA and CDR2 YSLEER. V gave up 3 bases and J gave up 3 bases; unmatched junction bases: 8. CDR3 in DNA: TGCGCCAGCAGCCATTACACAGGGGACAACTACGAGCAGTACTTC. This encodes CASSHYTGDNYEQYF.

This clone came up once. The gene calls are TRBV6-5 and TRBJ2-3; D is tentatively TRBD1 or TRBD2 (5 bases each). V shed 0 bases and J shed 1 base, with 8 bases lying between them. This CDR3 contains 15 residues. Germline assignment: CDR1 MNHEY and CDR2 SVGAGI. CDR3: CASSYSRGGTDTQYF. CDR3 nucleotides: TGTGCCAGCAGTTACTCGAGAGGGGGCACAGATACGCAGTATTTT.

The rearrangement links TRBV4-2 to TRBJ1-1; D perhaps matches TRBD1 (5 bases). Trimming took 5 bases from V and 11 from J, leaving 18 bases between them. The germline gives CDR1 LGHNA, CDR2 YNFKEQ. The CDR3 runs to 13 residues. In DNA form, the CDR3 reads TGTGCCAGCAGCTGGAGGGCGGGACGTGAGGCTTTCTTT. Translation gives CASSWRAGREAFF.

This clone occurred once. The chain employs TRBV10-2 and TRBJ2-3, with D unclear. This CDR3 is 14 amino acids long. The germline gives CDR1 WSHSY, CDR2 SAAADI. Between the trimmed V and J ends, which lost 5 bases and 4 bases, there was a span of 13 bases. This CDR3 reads CASSQPWQADTQYF. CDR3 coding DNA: TGCGCCAGCAGTCAGCCTTGGCAGGCAGATACGCAGTATTTT.

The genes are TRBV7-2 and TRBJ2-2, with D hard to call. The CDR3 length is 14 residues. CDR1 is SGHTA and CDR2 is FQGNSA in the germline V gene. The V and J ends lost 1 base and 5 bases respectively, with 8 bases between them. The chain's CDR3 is CASSLEGLTGELFF. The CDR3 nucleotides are TGTGCCAGCAGCTTAGAGGGTCTGACCGGGGAGCTGTTTTTT. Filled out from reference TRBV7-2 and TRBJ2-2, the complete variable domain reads GAGVSQSPSNKVTEKGKDVELRCDPISGHTALYWYRQSLGQGLEFLIYFQGNSAPDKSGLPSDRFSAERTGGSVSTLTIQRTQQEDSAVYLCASSLEGLTGELFFGEGSRLTVL.